These 2 T cell receptor beta chains originate from one sample sequenced in a study of T cell responses to AZD1222 COVID-19 vaccine. Profiled with immunoSEQ multiplex PCR; TCRdb holds only in-frame clones, not every one. The top ten clones hold around 1.7% of a sample with some 110,000 clones, roughly 92% of them seen once. The source was peripheral blood, collected on day 0 of AZD1222 vaccination. These receptors all come from an adult in good health.

The chain recombines TRBV14 with TRBJ1-6; D unclear. Trimming pared 4 bases from V and 10 bases from J, leaving 14 bases between. The germline V gene encodes CDR1 SGHDN and CDR2 FVKESK. This CDR3 is 14 amino acids long. The CDR3: CASSLRWQISPLHF. CDR3 in DNA: TGTGCCAGCAGCCTAAGGTGGCAGATCTCACCCCTCCACTTT.

V usage is TRBV5-6 and J usage is TRBJ1-5; TRBD1 might be the D (5 bases). CDR1 SGHDT and CDR2 YYEEEE come from the germline V gene. Trimming cost V 0 bases and J 4 bases, with 11 bases left between them. The CDR3 contains 15 residues. CDR3 in DNA: TGTGCCAGCAGCTTGGGAGCGGGGGGAAATCAGCCCCAGCATTTT. This sequence encodes CASSLGAGGNQPQHF.